A selection of T cell receptor beta chains follows, all from one sample in a study of T cell changes during pregnancy in multiple sclerosis. The table came from immunoSEQ multiplex PCR; TCRdb's copy has only in-frame clones and leaves some out. The repertoire has about 79,000 clones, approximately 90% of them found once; the top ten carry 0.45% to 0.6%. The material sequenced was CD4+ T cells from peripheral blood mononuclear cells, taken in the second trimester of pregnancy. Receptors originate from a female donor with multiple sclerosis, enrolled in a pregnancy study. Each CDR3 is given with its conserved first and last residue. D genes are given only for firm matches. Part of the rows lack a size; the others show once, few, many or a class for expanded clones.

CASSPGLAGDRPYEQYF,TGTGCCAGCAGCCCCGGACTAGCGGGAGATCGCCCCTACGAGCAGTACTTC,-,TRBD2,TRBJ2-7,TRBV7-2
CASSRRGLEQYF,TGTGCCAGCAGCCGACGAGGGCTCGAGCAGTACTTC,-,-,TRBJ2-7,TRBV7-2
CASSRAGTYEQYF,TGTGCCAGCAGCCGAGCGGGTACTTACGAGCAGTACTTC,-,-,TRBJ2-7,TRBV27
CASSLAGTDTQYF,TGTGCCAGTTCACTAGCGGGCACAGATACGCAGTATTTT,-,TRBD2,TRBJ2-3,TRBV9
CASSWRGAVGELFF,TGTGCCAGCAGCTGGCGGGGGGCGGTCGGGGAGCTGTTTTTT,-,TRBD2,TRBJ2-2,TRBV9
CASIPLAGGQETQYF,TGTGCCAGCATTCCATTAGCGGGGGGTCAAGAGACCCAGTACTTC,-,TRBD2,TRBJ2-5,TRBV6-5
CASSPGQGEDQPQHF,TGTGCCAGCAGCCCCGGACAGGGAGAAGATCAGCCCCAGCATTTT,-,TRBD1,TRBJ1-5,TRBV7-9
CASSLTGSTEAFF,TGTGCCAGCAGCCTAACAGGGTCAACTGAAGCTTTCTTT,-,-,TRBJ1-1,TRBV6-5
CASRPGVGEQFF,TGTGCCAGCAGACCAGGGGTCGGTGAGCAGTTCTTC,-,-,TRBJ2-1,TRBV7-2
CASNHRDRGQGLRYNEQFF,TGTGCCAGTAACCACCGGGACAGGGGGCAGGGACTTCGGTACAATGAGCAGTTCTTC,-,TRBD1,TRBJ2-1,TRBV19
CASSREIVTSGGGALETQYF,TGCGCCAGCAGCCGAGAAATAGTAACTAGCGGTGGGGGGGCCCTCGAGACCCAGTACTTC,-,TRBD2,TRBJ2-5,TRBV5-1
CASAKIAGGWSDTQYF,TGTGCCAGTGCTAAAATAGCGGGGGGTTGGTCAGATACGCAGTATTTT,-,TRBD2,TRBJ2-3,TRBV19
CASSYLQGNTEAFF,TGTGCCAGCAGTTACCTGCAGGGGAACACTGAAGCTTTCTTT,-,-,TRBJ1-1,TRBV6-5
CASSFLAGGPYEQYF,TGTGCCAGCAGCTTCCTAGCGGGAGGCCCCTACGAGCAGTACTTC,-,TRBD2,TRBJ2-7,TRBV7-9
CASSVGQGLSGNTIYF,TGTGCCAGCAGCGTAGGGCAGGGACTCTCTGGAAACACCATATATTTT,few,-,TRBJ1-3,TRBV9
CASSLVQGSSGANVLTF,TGCGCCAGCAGCTTGGTTCAGGGTAGCTCTGGGGCCAACGTCCTGACTTTC,-,-,TRBJ2-6,TRBV5-1
CASSLTMASGRIHEQFF,TGCGCCAGCAGCTTGACTATGGCTAGCGGGAGAATTCATGAGCAGTTCTTC,once,TRBD2,TRBJ2-1,TRBV5-1
CASSQDPGGFDGYTF,TGCGCCAGCAGCCAGGACCCCGGGGGGTTTGATGGCTACACCTTC,-,-,TRBJ1-2,TRBV4-3
CASSQGTGDEQYF,TGTGCCAGCTCACAGGGGACAGGGGACGAGCAGTACTTC,-,TRBD1,TRBJ2-7,TRBV18
CASSPGGRGTGNTIYF,TGCGCCAGCAGTCCGGGGGGTAGGGGAACTGGAAACACCATATATTTT,-,-,TRBJ1-3,TRBV4-1
CASSRSQDTQYF,TGTGCCAGCAGTAGGAGCCAAGATACGCAGTATTTT,-,-,TRBJ2-3,TRBV2
CASSYSRGRNSEAFF,TGTGCCAGCAGTTACTCGCGGGGGCGGAATTCGGAAGCTTTCTTT,-,-,TRBJ1-1,TRBV6-5
CASSRQGTSLNTEAFF,TGTGCCAGCAGCAGACAGGGGACATCCTTGAACACTGAAGCTTTCTTT,-,TRBD1,TRBJ1-1,TRBV27
CASSLTNRGTYEQYF,TGTGCCAGCAGCTTAACGAACAGGGGGACCTACGAGCAGTACTTC,-,TRBD1,TRBJ2-7,TRBV11-1
CASSSNAGLATDTQYF,TGTGCCAGCAGCTCAAATGCGGGACTAGCGACAGATACGCAGTATTTT,-,TRBD2,TRBJ2-3,TRBV7-3
CASTYGGAGGYTF,TGTGCCAGCACCTACGGCGGGGCGGGTGGCTACACCTTC,-,-,TRBJ1-2,TRBV6-5
CASSKSSRNTEAFF,TGTGCCAGTAGTAAAAGCTCCCGGAACACTGAAGCTTTCTTT,-,-,TRBJ1-1,TRBV19
CASSPRTQGRSSEAFF,TGTGCCAGCTCACCACGGACACAGGGAAGGTCGAGTGAAGCTTTCTTT,-,-,TRBJ1-1,TRBV18
CASSFQGGMNTEAFF,TGTGCCAGCAGCTTTCAGGGAGGCATGAACACTGAAGCTTTCTTT,-,-,TRBJ1-1,TRBV7-3
CALPDGTRQGPYEQYF,TGTGCCCTACCAGATGGAACCCGCCAGGGTCCCTACGAGCAGTACTTC,-,-,TRBJ2-7,TRBV7-8
CASSQDRVNQPQHF,TGCGCCAGCAGCCAAGATCGGGTCAATCAGCCCCAGCATTTT,-,-,TRBJ1-5,TRBV4-1
CASSPGGDTEAFF,TGTGCCAGCTCACCGGGGGGGGACACTGAAGCTTTCTTT,-,-,TRBJ1-1,TRBV18
CSVGGYGYTF,TGCAGCGTCGGGGGCTATGGCTACACCTTC,-,-,TRBJ1-2,TRBV29-1
CASSYRTGGPYNEQFF,TGCGCCAGCAGCTATCGGACAGGAGGCCCCTACAATGAGCAGTTCTTC,once,TRBD1,TRBJ2-1,TRBV4-1
CAWSQGLGQPQHF,TGTGCCTGGAGTCAGGGGTTGGGTCAGCCCCAGCATTTT,-,-,TRBJ1-5,TRBV30
CASSPWDRYGYTF,TGTGCCAGCAGTCCATGGGACAGGTATGGCTACACCTTC,-,TRBD1,TRBJ1-2,TRBV27
CASSLGGEEKLFF,TGTGCCAGCAGTTTGGGGGGAGAGGAAAAACTGTTTTTT,-,-,TRBJ1-4,TRBV28
CASMLQGGNTEAFF,TGTGCCAGCATGTTACAGGGGGGGAACACTGAAGCTTTCTTT,-,TRBD1,TRBJ1-1,TRBV6-1
CASSLTPGEETQYF,TGTGCCAGCAGCTTAACCCCAGGGGAAGAGACCCAGTACTTC,-,-,TRBJ2-5,TRBV7-3
CASSITQGKTGELFF,TGTGCCAGCAGCATAACCCAGGGAAAAACCGGGGAGCTGTTTTTT,-,-,TRBJ2-2,TRBV7-9
CASSQEPRGASTGELFF,TGCGCCAGCAGCCAAGAACCTCGCGGGGCTAGTACCGGGGAGCTGTTTTTT,-,-,TRBJ2-2,TRBV4-3
CASSIRDRVLNEQFF,TGTGCCAGTAGTATACGGGACAGGGTCCTCAATGAGCAGTTCTTC,-,TRBD1,TRBJ2-1,TRBV19
CSARDVPEQFF,TGCAGTGCTAGAGACGTCCCCGAGCAGTTCTTC,-,-,TRBJ2-1,TRBV20-1
CASSESGRTHYEQYF,TGTGCCAGCAGCGAAAGCGGGAGGACTCATTACGAGCAGTACTTC,-,TRBD2,TRBJ2-7,TRBV7-2
CASSLSPVSRGHGYTF,TGTGCCAGCAGTCTCTCCCCTGTTTCGAGGGGGCATGGCTACACCTTC,-,TRBD1,TRBJ1-2,TRBV7-9
CASSRLTGPQETQYF,TGTGCCAGCAGCCGCTTGACAGGGCCCCAAGAGACCCAGTACTTC,-,TRBD1,TRBJ2-5,TRBV7-9
CASSSGFNQETQYF,TGCGCCAGCAGCTCCGGTTTCAATCAAGAGACCCAGTACTTC,-,-,TRBJ2-5,TRBV5-1
CAWSVLGAGARNTIYF,TGTGCCTGGAGTGTACTAGGGGCAGGGGCTCGAAACACCATATATTTT,-,-,TRBJ1-3,TRBV30